The clone carrying this TCR beta chain was counted at least ten times. Its antigen remains unknown. This entry belongs to a study of T cell repertoires in cytomegalovirus infection. On the study more broadly: It was the public TCR beta signatures that indicated both CMV infection and matching HLA type.

Findings of the study overall: HLA-C-restricted CMV clonotypes gave the most frequent clonotype in two of eight donors. Based on cumulative public TCR beta family frequency, carriers of CMV plus the relevant HLA were identified.

TCRdb analysed the reads with MiXCR anew, one entry per CDR3 protein. The sample records 550,000 to 850,000 distinct CDR3 sequences, about 30% being singletons. This sample comprised cultured PBMCs, obtained from culture after CMV antigen stimulation. The receptor comes from a human donor in good health (CMV status not recorded). Some clones in this sample may be carry-over from other donors' samples.

The CDR3 sequence: CASSLLGTPSSYNEQFF. As DNA, the CDR3 is TGTGCCAGCAGCTTACTCGGGACACCGAGCTCCTACAATGAGCAGTTCTTC. The chain couples TRBV7-2 to TRBJ2-1; D perhaps matches TRBD1 (6 bases). Germline V gives CDR1 SGHTA, CDR2 FQGNSA. The CDR3 runs 17 residues. Between the trimmed V and J ends, which lost 2 bases and 0 bases, there was a span of 14 bases.